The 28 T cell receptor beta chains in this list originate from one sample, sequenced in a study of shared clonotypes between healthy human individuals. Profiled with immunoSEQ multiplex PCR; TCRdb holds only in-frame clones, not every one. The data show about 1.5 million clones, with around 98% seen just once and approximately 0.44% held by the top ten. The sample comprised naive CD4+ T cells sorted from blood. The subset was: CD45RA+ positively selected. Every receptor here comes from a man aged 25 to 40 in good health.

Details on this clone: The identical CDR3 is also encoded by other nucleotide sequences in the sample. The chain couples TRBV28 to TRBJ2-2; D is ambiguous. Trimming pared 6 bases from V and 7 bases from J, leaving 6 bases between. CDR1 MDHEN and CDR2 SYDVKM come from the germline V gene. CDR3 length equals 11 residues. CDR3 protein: CASRRVGELFF. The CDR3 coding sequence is TGTGCCAGCAGGAGAGTCGGGGAGCTGTTTTTT. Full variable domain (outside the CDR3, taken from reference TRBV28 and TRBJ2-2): DVKVTQSSRYLVKRTGEKVFLECVQDMDHENMFWYRQDPGLGLRLIYFSYDVKMKEKGDIPEGYSVSREKKERFSLILESASTNQTSMYLCASRRVGELFFGEGSRLTVL.

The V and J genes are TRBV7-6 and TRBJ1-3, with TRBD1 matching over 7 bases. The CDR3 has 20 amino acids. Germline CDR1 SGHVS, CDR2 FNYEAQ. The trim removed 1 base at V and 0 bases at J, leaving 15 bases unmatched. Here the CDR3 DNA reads TGTGCCAGCAGCTTAGTAGGTGCAGTGGGGACAGCAAACTCTGGAAACACCATATATTTT. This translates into CASSLVGAVGTANSGNTIYF.

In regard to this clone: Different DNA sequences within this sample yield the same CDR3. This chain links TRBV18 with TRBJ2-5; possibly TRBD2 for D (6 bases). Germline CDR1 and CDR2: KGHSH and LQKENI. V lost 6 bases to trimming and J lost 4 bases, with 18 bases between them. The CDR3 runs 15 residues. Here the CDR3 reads CASSPGTGGRETQYF. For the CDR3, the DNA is TGTGCCAGCTCGCCTGGGACTGGCGGGCGAGAGACCCAGTACTTC.

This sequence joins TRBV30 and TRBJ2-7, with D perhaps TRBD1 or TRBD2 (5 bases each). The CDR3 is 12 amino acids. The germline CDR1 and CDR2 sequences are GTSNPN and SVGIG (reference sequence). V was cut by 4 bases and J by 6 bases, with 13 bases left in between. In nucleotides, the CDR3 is TGTGCCTGGAATAGGGGACGAGGCGAGCAGTACTTC. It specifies CAWNRGRGEQYF.

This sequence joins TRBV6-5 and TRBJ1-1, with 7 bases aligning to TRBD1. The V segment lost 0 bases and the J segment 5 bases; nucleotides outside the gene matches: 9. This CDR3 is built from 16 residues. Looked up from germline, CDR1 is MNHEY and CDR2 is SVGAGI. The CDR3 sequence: CASSYSRGGRGTEAFF. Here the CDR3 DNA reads TGTGCCAGCAGTTACTCGAGAGGGGGCCGGGGGACTGAAGCTTTCTTT.

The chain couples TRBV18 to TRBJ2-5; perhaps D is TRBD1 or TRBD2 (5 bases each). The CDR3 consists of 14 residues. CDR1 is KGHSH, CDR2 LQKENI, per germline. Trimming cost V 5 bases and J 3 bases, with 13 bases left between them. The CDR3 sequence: CASSSGAVKETQYF. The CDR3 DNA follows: TGTGCCAGCTCATCCGGGGCCGTTAAAGAGACCCAGTACTTC.

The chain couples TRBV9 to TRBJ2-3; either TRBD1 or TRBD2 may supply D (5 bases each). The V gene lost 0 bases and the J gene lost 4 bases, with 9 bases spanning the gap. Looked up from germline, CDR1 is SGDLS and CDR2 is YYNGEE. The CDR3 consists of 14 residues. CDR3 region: CASSVEGTADTQYF. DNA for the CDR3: TGTGCCAGCAGCGTAGAGGGGACCGCAGATACGCAGTATTTT.

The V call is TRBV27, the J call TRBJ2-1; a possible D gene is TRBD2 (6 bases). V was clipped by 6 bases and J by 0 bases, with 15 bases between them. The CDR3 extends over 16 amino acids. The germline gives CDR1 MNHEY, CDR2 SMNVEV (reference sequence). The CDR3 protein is CASRPIAASSYNEQFF. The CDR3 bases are TGTGCCAGCAGACCGATAGCGGCCAGCTCCTACAATGAGCAGTTCTTC.

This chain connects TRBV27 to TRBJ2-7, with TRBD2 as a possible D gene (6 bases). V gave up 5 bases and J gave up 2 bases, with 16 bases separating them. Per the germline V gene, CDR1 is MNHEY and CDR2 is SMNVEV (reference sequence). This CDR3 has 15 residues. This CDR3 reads CASSLLARQAYEQYF. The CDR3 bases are TGTGCCAGCAGTCTTCTAGCGCGACAAGCCTACGAGCAGTACTTC.

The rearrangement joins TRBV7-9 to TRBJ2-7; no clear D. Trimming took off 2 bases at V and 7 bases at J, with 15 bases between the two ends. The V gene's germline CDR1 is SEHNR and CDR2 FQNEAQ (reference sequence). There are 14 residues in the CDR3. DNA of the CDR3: TGTGCCAGCAGCTTAACCGGGTTGCAACGGGAGCAGTACTTC. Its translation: CASSLTGLQREQYF.

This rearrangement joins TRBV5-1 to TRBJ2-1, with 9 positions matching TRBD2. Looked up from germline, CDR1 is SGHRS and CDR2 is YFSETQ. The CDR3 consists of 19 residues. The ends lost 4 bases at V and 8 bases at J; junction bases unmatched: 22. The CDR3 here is CASSVLKTSGSTGGDEQFF. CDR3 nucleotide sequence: TGCGCCAGCAGCGTCTTAAAGACTAGCGGTTCCACCGGCGGGGATGAGCAGTTCTTC.

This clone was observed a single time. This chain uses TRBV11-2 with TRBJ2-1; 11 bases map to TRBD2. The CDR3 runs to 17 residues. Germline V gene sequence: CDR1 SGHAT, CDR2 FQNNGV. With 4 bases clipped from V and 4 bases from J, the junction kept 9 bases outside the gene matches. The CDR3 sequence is CASSSQTLAGGYNEQFF. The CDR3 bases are TGTGCCAGCAGCTCCCAGACCCTAGCGGGAGGATACAATGAGCAGTTCTTC.

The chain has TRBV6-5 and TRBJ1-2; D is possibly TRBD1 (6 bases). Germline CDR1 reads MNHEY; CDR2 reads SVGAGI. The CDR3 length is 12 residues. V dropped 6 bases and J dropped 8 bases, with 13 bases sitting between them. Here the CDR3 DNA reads TGTGCCAGCAGAGGGGGGGCCCTGGGCTACACCTTC. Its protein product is CASRGGALGYTF.

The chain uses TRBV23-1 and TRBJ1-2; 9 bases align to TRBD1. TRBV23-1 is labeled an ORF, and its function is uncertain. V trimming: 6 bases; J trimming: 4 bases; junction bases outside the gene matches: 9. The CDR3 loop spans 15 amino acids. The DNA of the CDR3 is TGCGCCAGCAGAGACATAGGGACAGGGCTCTATGGCTACACCTTC. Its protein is CASRDIGTGLYGYTF.

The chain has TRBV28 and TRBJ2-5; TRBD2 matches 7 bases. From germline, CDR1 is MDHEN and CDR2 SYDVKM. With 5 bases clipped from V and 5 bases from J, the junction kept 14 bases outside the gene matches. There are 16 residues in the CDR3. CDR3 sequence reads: CASSIGGGLAQETQYF. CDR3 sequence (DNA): TGTGCCAGCAGTATCGGCGGGGGTCTTGCGCAGGAGACCCAGTACTTC. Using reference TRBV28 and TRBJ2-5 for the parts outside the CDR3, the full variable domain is DVKVTQSSRYLVKRTGEKVFLECVQDMDHENMFWYRQDPGLGLRLIYFSYDVKMKEKGDIPEGYSVSREKKERFSLILESASTNQTSMYLCASSIGGGLAQETQYFGPGTRLLVL.

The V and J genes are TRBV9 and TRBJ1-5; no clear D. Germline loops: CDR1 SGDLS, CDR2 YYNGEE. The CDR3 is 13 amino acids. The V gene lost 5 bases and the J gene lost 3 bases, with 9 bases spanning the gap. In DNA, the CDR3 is TGTGCCAGCAGTAAGGACTCCAATCAGCCCCAGCATTTT. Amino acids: CASSKDSNQPQHF.

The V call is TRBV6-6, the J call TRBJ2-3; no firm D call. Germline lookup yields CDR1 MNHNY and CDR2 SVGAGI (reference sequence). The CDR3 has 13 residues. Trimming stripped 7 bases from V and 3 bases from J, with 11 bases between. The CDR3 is CASTRVPTDTQYF. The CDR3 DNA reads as TGTGCCAGCACACGGGTCCCAACAGATACGCAGTATTTT.

The CDR3 DNA reads TGTGCCAGCAGTTTAGTGGGGCAGCGTTTGTTTTACGAGCAGTACTTC. It specifies CASSLVGQRLFYEQYF. This chain connects TRBV28 to TRBJ2-7; a weak D match, TRBD1 (5 bases). The ends were cut back, 2 bases at V and 4 bases at J, with 18 bases in the middle. The CDR3 sequence is 16 residues long. Germline CDR1 and CDR2: MDHEN and SYDVKM.

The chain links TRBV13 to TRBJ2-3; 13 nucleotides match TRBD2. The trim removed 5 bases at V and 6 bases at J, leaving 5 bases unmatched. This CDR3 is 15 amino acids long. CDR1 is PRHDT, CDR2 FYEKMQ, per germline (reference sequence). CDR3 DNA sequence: TGTGCCAGCAGCCCACTAGCGGGAGGGGCCGATACGCAGTATTTT. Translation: CASSPLAGGADTQYF.

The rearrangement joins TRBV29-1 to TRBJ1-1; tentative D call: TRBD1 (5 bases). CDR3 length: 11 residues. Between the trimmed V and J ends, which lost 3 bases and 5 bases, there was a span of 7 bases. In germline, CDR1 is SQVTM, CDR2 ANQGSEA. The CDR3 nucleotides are TGCAGCGTTGATTGGGGGACTGAAGCTTTCTTT. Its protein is CSVDWGTEAFF.

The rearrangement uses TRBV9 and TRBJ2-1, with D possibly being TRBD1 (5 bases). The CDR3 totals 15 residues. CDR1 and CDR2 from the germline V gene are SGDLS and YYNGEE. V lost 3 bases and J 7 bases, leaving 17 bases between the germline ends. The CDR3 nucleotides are TGTGCCAGCAGCGGGTCCAGGGTAATTATGAATGAGCAGTTCTTC. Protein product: CASSGSRVIMNEQFF.

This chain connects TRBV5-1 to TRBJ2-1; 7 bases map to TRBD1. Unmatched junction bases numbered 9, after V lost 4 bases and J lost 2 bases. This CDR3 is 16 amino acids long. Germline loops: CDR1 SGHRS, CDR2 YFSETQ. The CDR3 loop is CASSHRPGTAYNEQFF. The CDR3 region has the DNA TGCGCCAGCAGCCACAGACCCGGGACAGCCTACAATGAGCAGTTCTTC.

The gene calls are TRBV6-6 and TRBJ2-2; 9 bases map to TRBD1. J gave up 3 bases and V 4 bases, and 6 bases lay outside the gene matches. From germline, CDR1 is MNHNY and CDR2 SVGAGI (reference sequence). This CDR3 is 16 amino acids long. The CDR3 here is CASSSVGQGHTGELFF. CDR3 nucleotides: TGTGCCAGCAGTTCTGTGGGACAGGGTCACACCGGGGAGCTGTTTTTT.

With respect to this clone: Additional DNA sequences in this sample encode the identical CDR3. The DNA of the CDR3 is TGCGCCAGCAGTGAGTCGGGGGCGAACACTGAAGCTTTCTTT. This translates into CASSESGANTEAFF. The chain links TRBV10-1 to TRBJ1-1, with D possibly TRBD1 on 6 matching bases. Germline V CDR1 and CDR2: WNHNN, SYGVQD (reference sequence). The CDR3 covers 14 residues. V dropped 0 bases and J dropped 1 base, with 6 bases sitting between them.

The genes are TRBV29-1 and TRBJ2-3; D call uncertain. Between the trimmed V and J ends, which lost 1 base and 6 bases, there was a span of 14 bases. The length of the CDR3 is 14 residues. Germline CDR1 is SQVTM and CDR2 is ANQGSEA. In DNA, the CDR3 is TGCAGCGTTGAAGCAGGTCCCGCCGTCGATACGCAGTATTTT. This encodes CSVEAGPAVDTQYF.

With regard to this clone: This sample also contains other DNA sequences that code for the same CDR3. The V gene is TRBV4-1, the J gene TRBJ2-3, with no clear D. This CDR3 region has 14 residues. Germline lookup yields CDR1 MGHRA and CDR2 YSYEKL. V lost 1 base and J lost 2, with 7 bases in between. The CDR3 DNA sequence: TGCGCCAGCAGCCAAGTAAGCCTCACAGATACGCAGTATTTT. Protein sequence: CASSQVSLTDTQYF.

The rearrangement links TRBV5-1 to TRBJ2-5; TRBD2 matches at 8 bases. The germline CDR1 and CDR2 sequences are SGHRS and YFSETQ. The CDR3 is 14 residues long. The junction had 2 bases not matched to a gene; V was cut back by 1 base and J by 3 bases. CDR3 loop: CASSLILAEETQYF. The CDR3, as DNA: TGCGCCAGCAGCTTGATACTAGCGGAAGAGACCCAGTACTTC.

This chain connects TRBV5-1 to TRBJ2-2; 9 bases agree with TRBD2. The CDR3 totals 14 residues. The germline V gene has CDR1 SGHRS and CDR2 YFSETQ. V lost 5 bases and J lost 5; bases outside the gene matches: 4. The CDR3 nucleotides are TGCGCCAGCAGTACCCTAGCGGGAACCGGGGAGCTGTTTTTT. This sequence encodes CASSTLAGTGELFF.